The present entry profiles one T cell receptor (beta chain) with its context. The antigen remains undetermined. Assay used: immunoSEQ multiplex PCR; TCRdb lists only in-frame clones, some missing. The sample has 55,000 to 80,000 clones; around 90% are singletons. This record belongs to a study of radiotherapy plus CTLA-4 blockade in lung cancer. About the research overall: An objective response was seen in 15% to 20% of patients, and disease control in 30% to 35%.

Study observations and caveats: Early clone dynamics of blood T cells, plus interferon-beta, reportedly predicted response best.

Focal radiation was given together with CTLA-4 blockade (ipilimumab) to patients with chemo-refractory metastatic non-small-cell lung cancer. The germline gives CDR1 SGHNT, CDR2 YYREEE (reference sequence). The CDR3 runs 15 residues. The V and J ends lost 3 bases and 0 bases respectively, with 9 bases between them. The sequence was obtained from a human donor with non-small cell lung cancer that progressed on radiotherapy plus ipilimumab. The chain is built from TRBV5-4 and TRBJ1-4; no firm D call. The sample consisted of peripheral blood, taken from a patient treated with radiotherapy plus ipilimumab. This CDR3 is CASSSDGTTNEKLFF. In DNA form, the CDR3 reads TGTGCCAGCAGCTCGGACGGGACAACTAATGAAAAACTGTTTTTT.